This T cell receptor beta chain was captured in a study of neurological immune-mediated disorders. This clonotype appeared many times. Antigen unknown. Broader study findings: Private repertoires in all groups were suggested, as expanded clones shared no CDR3 amino acid sequences across subjects.

From 2 million PBMCs stored at -80 C, the unsorted libraries were generated. Synthesis of cDNA was accomplished via 5'RACE employing 10-nucleotide random UMIs. One entry per CDR3 protein results from TCRdb running MiXCR on the 5' RACE reads. The sample lists about 36,000 distinct CDR3 sequences; approximately 10% were seen once. Germline lookup yields CDR1 SGHTA and CDR2 FQGNSA. V dropped 5 bases and J dropped 0 bases, with 16 bases sitting between them. There are 16 residues in the CDR3. The sample consisted of PBMCs. V is TRBV7-2 and J is TRBJ1-1; no clear D gene. The sequence was obtained from a woman aged 30 to 39 with HTLV-1-associated myelopathy (HAM/TSP). The CDR3 protein is CASSPVGGRMNTEAFF. DNA for the CDR3: TGTGCCAGCAGCCCCGTCGGTGGCCGTATGAACACTGAAGCTTTCTTT.